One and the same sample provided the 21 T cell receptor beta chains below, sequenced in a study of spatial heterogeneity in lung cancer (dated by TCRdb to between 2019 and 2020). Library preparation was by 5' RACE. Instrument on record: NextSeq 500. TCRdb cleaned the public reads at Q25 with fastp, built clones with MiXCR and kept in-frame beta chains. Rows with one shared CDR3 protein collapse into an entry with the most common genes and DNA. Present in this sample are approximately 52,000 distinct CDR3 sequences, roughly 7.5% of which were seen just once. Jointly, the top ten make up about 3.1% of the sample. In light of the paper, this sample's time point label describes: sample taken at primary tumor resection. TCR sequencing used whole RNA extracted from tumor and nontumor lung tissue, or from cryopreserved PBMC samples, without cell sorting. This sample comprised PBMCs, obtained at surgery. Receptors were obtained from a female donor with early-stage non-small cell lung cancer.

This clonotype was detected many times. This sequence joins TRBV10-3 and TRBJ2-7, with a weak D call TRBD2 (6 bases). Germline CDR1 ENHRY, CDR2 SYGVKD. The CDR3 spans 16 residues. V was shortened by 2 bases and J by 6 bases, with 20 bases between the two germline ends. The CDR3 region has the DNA TGTGCCATCAGTGAGGGTCGGACTACCGGTGCCCCCGAGCAGTACTTC. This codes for CAISEGRTTGAPEQYF.

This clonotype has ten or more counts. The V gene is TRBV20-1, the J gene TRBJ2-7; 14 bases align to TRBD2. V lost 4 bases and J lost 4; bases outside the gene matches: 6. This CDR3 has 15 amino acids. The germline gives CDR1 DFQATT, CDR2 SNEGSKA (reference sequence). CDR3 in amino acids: CSATTGTSGGYEQYF. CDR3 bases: TGCAGTGCTACTACCGGGACTAGCGGGGGATACGAGCAGTACTTC.

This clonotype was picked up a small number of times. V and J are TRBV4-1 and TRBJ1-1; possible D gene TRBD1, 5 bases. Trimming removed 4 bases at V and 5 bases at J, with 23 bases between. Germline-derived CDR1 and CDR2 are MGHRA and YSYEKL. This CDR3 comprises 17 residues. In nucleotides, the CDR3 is TGCGCCAGCAGCCGTCACGGGGGAGAGCGGAGGAGTACTGAAGCTTTCTTT. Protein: CASSRHGGERRSTEAFF.

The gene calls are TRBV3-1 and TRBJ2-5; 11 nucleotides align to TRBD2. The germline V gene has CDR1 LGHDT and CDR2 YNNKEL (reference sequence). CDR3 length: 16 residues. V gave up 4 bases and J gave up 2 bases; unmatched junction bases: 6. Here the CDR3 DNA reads TGTGCCAGCAGCCTGACACCTAGCGGGGGGCAAGAGACCCAGTACTTC. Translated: CASSLTPSGGQETQYF.

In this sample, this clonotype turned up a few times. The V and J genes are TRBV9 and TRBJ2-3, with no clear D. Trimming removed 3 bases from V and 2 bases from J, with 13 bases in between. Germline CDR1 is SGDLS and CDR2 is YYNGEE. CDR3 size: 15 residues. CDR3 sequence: CASSAGPNPTDTQYF. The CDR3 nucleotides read TGTGCCAGCAGCGCGGGCCCAAACCCCACAGATACGCAGTATTTT.

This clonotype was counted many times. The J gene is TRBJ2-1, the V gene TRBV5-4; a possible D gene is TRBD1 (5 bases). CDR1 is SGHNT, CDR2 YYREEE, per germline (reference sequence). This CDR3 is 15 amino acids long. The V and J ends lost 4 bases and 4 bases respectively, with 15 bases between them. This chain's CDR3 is CASSHPTDYYNEQFF. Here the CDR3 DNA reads TGTGCCAGCAGCCACCCGACAGATTATTACAATGAGCAGTTCTTC.

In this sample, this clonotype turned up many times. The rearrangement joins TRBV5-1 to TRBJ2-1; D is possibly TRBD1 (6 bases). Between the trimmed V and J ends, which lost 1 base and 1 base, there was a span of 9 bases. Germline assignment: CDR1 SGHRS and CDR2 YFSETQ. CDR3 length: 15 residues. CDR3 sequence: CASSLSTGSYNEQFF. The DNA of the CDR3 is TGCGCCAGCAGCTTGAGTACAGGGTCCTACAATGAGCAGTTCTTC.

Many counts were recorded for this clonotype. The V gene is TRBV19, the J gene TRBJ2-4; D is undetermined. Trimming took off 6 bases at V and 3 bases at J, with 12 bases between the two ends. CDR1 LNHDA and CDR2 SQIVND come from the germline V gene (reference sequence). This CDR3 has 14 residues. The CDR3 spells CASSILRIKNIQYF. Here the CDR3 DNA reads TGTGCCAGTAGCATTTTGAGGATCAAAAACATTCAGTACTTC.

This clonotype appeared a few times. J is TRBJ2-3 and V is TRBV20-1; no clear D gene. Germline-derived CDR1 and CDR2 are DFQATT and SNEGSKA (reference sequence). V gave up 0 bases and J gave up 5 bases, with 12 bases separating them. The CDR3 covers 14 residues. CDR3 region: CSARDPKLGDTQYF. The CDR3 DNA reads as TGCAGTGCTAGAGATCCTAAGCTAGGAGATACGCAGTATTTT.

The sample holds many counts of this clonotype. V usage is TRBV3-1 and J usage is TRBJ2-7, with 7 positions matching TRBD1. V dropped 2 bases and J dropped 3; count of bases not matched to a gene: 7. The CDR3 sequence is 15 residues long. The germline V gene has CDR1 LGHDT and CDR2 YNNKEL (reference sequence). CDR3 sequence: CASSQLPRDSYEQYF. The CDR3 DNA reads TGTGCCAGCAGCCAACTCCCCCGGGACAGCTACGAGCAGTACTTC.

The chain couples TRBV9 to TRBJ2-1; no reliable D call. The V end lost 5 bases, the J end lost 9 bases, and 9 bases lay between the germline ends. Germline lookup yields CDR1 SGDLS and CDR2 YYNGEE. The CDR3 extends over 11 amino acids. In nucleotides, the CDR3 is TGTGCCAGCAGTAGACTCAGTGAGCAGTTCTTC. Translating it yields CASSRLSEQFF.

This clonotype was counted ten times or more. CDR3 coding DNA: TGTGCCAGCAGTTCGTGGCAGAGCACAGATACGCAGTATTTT. Amino acid sequence: CASSSWQSTDTQYF. V and J are TRBV28 and TRBJ2-3; D call uncertain. The CDR3 has 14 amino acids. The germline V and J ends were trimmed by 4 bases and 0 bases, with 8 bases remaining between them. The V gene's germline CDR1 is MDHEN and CDR2 SYDVKM.

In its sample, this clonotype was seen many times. CDR3 in DNA: TGTGCCATCAGTCCGACTAGCGGGGAAACAGATACGCAGTATTTT. Protein sequence: CAISPTSGETDTQYF. This chain uses TRBV10-3 with TRBJ2-3; TRBD2 matches at 11 bases. Germline V gene sequence: CDR1 ENHRY, CDR2 SYGVKD. Germline trimming cut 5 bases from V and 3 bases from J; bases unmatched to any gene: 4. There are 15 residues in the CDR3.

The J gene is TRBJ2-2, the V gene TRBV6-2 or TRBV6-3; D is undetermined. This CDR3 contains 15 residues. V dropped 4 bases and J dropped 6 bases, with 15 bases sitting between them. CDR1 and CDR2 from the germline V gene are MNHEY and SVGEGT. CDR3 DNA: TGTGCCAGCAGTTTTACCTTTAGGGCACCCGGGGAGCTGTTTTTT. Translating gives CASSFTFRAPGELFF.

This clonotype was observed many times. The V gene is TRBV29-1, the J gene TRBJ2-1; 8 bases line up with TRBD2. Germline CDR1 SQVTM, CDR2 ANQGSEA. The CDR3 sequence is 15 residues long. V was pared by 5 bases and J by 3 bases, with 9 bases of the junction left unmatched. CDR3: CSVRAGDYYYNEQFF. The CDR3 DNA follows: TGCAGCGTTAGAGCGGGGGACTACTACTACAATGAGCAGTTCTTC.

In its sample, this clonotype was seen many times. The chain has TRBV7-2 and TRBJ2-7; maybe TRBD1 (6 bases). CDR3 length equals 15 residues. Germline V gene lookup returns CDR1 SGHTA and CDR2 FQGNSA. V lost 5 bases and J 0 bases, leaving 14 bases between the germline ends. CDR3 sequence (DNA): TGTGCCAGCAGCCGATTCGACAGGAGCTCCTACGAGCAGTACTTC. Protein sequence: CASSRFDRSSYEQYF.

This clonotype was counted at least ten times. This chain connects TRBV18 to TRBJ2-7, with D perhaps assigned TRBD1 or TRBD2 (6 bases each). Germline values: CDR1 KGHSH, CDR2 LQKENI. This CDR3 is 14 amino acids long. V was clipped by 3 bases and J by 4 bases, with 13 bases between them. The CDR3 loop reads CASSPAGHRYEQYF. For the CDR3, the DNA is TGTGCCAGCTCACCGGCGGGACACCGTTACGAGCAGTACTTC.

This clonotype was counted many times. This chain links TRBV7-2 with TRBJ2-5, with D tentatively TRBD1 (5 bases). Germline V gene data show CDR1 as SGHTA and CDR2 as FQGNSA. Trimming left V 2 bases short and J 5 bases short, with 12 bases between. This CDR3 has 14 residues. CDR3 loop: CASSLHQGRETQYF. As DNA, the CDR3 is TGTGCCAGCAGCTTACACCAGGGTAGGGAGACCCAGTACTTC. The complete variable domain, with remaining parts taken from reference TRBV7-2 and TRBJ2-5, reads GAGVSQSPSNKVTEKGKDVELRCDPISGHTALYWYRQSLGQGLEFLIYFQGNSAPDKSGLPSDRFSAERTGGSVSTLTIQRTQQEDSAVYLCASSLHQGRETQYFGPGTRLLVL.

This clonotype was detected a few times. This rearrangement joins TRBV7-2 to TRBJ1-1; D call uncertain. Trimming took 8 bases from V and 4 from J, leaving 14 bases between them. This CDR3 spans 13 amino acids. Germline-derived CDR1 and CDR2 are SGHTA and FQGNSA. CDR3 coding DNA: TGTGCCAGCGCCCTAAAAGCGGGCACTGAAGCTTTCTTT. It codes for CASALKAGTEAFF.

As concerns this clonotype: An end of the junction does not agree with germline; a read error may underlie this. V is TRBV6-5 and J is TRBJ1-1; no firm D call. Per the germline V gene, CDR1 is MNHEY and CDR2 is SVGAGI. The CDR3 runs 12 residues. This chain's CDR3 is CASSLIGTVAFF. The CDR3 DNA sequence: TGTGCCAGCAGTTTAATTGGCACTGTAGCTTTCTTT.

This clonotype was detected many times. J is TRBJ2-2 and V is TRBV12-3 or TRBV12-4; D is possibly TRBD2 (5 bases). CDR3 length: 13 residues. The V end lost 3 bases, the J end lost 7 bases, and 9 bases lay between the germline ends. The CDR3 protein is CASSLKRVGELFF. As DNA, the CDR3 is TGTGCCAGCAGTTTGAAGAGGGTCGGGGAGCTGTTTTTT.